The clone carrying this T cell receptor (beta chain) is deemed medium-sized. Its antigen is unidentified. With the Oncomine TCR Beta short-read assay, DNA from cultured CD4+ T cells was sequenced. MiXCR, run by TCRdb on the PCR reads, gives a single entry per CDR3 protein. The data contain 15,000 to 20,000 distinct CDR3 sequences, about 71% of them singletons. This sample was taken from a study of vaccination and CD4 T cells after COVID-19. Across the whole study: Two mRNA vaccine doses were given, either BNT162b2 or mRNA-1273. The authors exposed cells to overlapping spike peptides derived from SARS-CoV-2, HCoV-NL63, HCoV-OC43 and HCoV-229E.

Treatment reported: approximately 11-day PBMC culture with coronavirus spike peptide pools or control peptides (ViraFEST assay). Fresh IL-2 medium was used to replace half of the medium on days 3 and 7. The sequenced sample was CD4+ T cells from blood, cultured in vitro. The TCR originated in a human donor who had recovered from COVID-19.

CDR3 in DNA: TGTGCCATCAGTGAGTCTGTACAGGGGGACGGCTACACCTTC. It codes for CAISESVQGDGYTF. The chain links TRBV10-3 to TRBJ1-2; 8 nucleotides agree with TRBD1. Unmatched junction bases numbered 5, after V lost 0 bases and J lost 8 bases. CDR3 length: 14 residues. Per germline, CDR1 ENHRY and CDR2 SYGVKD.